One sample yielded the 30 T cell receptor beta chains listed below, sequenced in a study of blood T cell repertoires in COVID-19. Some clones are missing from TCRdb's copy, which holds only in-frame ones; the method was immunoSEQ multiplex PCR. The sample contains about 230,000 clones, around 83% of which appear only once. The specimen sequenced was peripheral blood. Receptor source: a middle-aged woman who had recovered from COVID-19.

V and J are TRBV3-1 (or the pseudogene TRBV3-2) and TRBJ2-3; no reliable D call. Germline V lookup: CDR1 LGHDT, CDR2 YNNKEL (reference sequence). Trimming took 4 bases from V and 0 from J, leaving 11 bases between them. This CDR3 is 15 amino acids long. CDR3: CASSLGFLSTDTQYF. The CDR3 DNA reads as TGTGCCAGCAGCCTGGGCTTCCTTAGCACAGATACGCAGTATTTT.

This sequence joins TRBV18 and TRBJ2-3; TRBD2 is a possible D gene (5 bases). The CDR3 has 15 amino acids. Between the trimmed V and J ends, which lost 6 bases and 4 bases, there was a span of 17 bases. Germline V lookup: CDR1 KGHSH, CDR2 LQKENI. The CDR3 region is CASSPGSLEADTQYF. The CDR3, as DNA: TGTGCCAGCTCGCCGGGAAGTCTTGAGGCAGATACGCAGTATTTT.

This clone was counted at least ten times. At the DNA level, this CDR3 is encoded by other sequences in the same sample as well. This sequence joins TRBV7-2 and TRBJ1-2, with a weak D call TRBD1 (5 bases). CDR1 and CDR2 (germline): SGHTA, FQGNSA. Trimming removed 0 bases at V and 4 bases at J, with 6 bases between. CDR3 length equals 13 residues. In DNA form, the CDR3 reads TGTGCCAGCAGCTTAGCCGACAGCTATGGCTACACCTTC. It translates to CASSLADSYGYTF.

The V and J genes are TRBV11-1 and TRBJ2-3; 8 bases are shared with TRBD2. This CDR3 contains 15 residues. Germline V gene data show CDR1 as SGHAT and CDR2 as FQDESV (reference sequence). The V gene end was trimmed by 1 base and the J gene end by 4 bases; junction bases not matched to a gene: 4. The CDR3 nucleotides are TGTGCCAGCAGCTTAGACGGGGGGGACCCAGATACGCAGTATTTT. Translated, it gives CASSLDGGDPDTQYF.

The V call is TRBV5-1, the J call TRBJ1-2; 7 nucleotides agree with TRBD1. From germline, CDR1 is SGHRS and CDR2 YFSETQ. This CDR3 has 13 residues. J gave up 7 bases and V 0 bases, and 3 bases lay outside the gene matches. CDR3 amino acids: CASSLGQGSGYTF. CDR3 sequence (DNA): TGCGCCAGCAGCTTGGGACAGGGAAGTGGCTACACCTTC.

This chain joins TRBV2 and TRBJ2-1; D is possibly TRBD1 (6 bases). In germline, CDR1 is SNHLY, CDR2 FYNNEI. Trimming pared 6 bases from V and 0 bases from J, leaving 18 bases between. The CDR3 is 17 amino acids. The CDR3: CASSRGQLRGSYNEQFF. The CDR3 bases are TGTGCCAGCAGCCGAGGACAGCTTCGGGGCTCCTACAATGAGCAGTTCTTC.

The J gene is TRBJ2-2, the V gene TRBV7-2, with D tentatively TRBD1 (5 bases). Trimming shortened V by 7 bases and J by 6 bases, and 12 bases separated the two germline ends. This CDR3 contains 13 residues. The germline CDR1 and CDR2 sequences are SGHTA and FQGNSA. CDR3 residues: CASTQGRAGELFF. The DNA for the CDR3 is TGTGCCAGCACCCAGGGAAGGGCCGGGGAGCTGTTTTTT.

The chain employs TRBV10-3 and TRBJ1-2; 9 bases map to TRBD1. The length of the CDR3 is 12 residues. The V gene end was trimmed by 8 bases and the J gene end by 7 bases; junction bases not matched to a gene: 5. The V gene's germline CDR1 is ENHRY and CDR2 SYGVKD. DNA of the CDR3: TGTGCCATCGGAACAGGGGGCGGTGGCTACACCTTC. The encoded protein is CAIGTGGGGYTF.

The V call is TRBV5-1, the J call TRBJ2-3, with 10 bases identical to TRBD1. The germline CDR1 and CDR2 sequences are SGHRS and YFSETQ. Trimming removed 3 bases from V and 4 bases from J; junction bases left unmatched: 8. The CDR3 sequence is 16 residues long. CDR3 coding DNA: TGCGCCAGCAGCTCCGGGGGGACAGGGGTCGCAGATACGCAGTATTTT. Encoded protein: CASSSGGTGVADTQYF.

J is TRBJ1-4 and V is TRBV15; 8 bases map to TRBD1. Germline lookup yields CDR1 LNHNV and CDR2 YYDKDF (reference sequence). This CDR3 comprises 17 residues. The V and J ends lost 4 bases and 0 bases, in that order; junction bases with no gene match: 7. The CDR3 DNA follows: TGTGCCACCAGCAACAGGGGGTACGGAACAACTAATGAAAAACTGTTTTTT. It translates to CATSNRGYGTTNEKLFF. Supplemented by reference TRBV15 and TRBJ1-4, the full variable domain reads DAMVIQNPRYQVTQFGKPVTLSCSQTLNHNVMYWYQQKSSQAPKLLFHYYDKDFNNEADTPDNFQSRRPNTSFCFLDIRSPGLGDTAMYLCATSNRGYGTTNEKLFFGSGTQLSVL.

The chain links TRBV5-1 to TRBJ2-5; weak D call: TRBD1 (6 bases). Germline CDR1 and CDR2: SGHRS and YFSETQ. This CDR3 is built from 15 residues. Trimming took off 6 bases at V and 7 bases at J, with 22 bases between the two ends. CDR3 sequence (DNA): TGCGCCAGCACATCATTGGACAGCCTAGGGGGGACCCAGTACTTC. This translates into CASTSLDSLGGTQYF. The variable domain in full, completed from reference TRBV5-1 and TRBJ2-5, reads KAGVTQTPRYLIKTRGQQVTLSCSPISGHRSVSWYQQTPGQGLQFLFEYFSETQRNKGNFPGRFSGRQFSNSRSEMNVSTLELGDSALYLCASTSLDSLGGTQYFGPGTRLLVL.

The chain couples TRBV3-1 (or the pseudogene TRBV3-2) to TRBJ2-3, with D possibly being TRBD2 (7 bases). V gave up 0 bases and J gave up 4 bases, with 14 bases separating them. The CDR3 runs to 16 residues. Germline V gene sequence: CDR1 LGHDT, CDR2 YNNKEL (reference sequence). CDR3 loop: CASSQDHGGAPDTQYF. CDR3 in DNA: TGTGCCAGCAGCCAAGATCATGGGGGGGCACCAGATACGCAGTATTTT.

J is TRBJ2-3 and V is TRBV9, with 9 bases matching TRBD1. Per the germline V gene, CDR1 is SGDLS and CDR2 is YYNGEE. Germline trimming cut 0 bases from V and 3 bases from J; bases unmatched to any gene: 2. This CDR3 comprises 15 residues. The CDR3 DNA reads TGTGCCAGCAGCGTAGCGGGGACAGGGACAGATACGCAGTATTTT. Translation: CASSVAGTGTDTQYF.

The table lists this clone with a count of one. The chain joins TRBV6-6 to TRBJ2-1; TRBD2 matches 8 bases. V was pared by 6 bases and J by 4 bases, with 5 bases of the junction left unmatched. The CDR3 runs 14 residues. Per germline, CDR1 MNHNY and CDR2 SVGAGI (reference sequence). CDR3 DNA: TGTGCCAGCAGGGCGGGACTAGTGTACAATGAGCAGTTCTTC. It is translated as CASRAGLVYNEQFF.

This chain connects TRBV27 to TRBJ1-2; no definite D call. Trimming took off 6 bases at V and 5 bases at J, with 19 bases between the two ends. The CDR3 loop spans 15 amino acids. Germline values: CDR1 MNHEY, CDR2 SMNVEV (reference sequence). DNA for the CDR3: TGTGCCAGCAGGATCACCCTCGACAACACTTATGGCTACACCTTC. Translated, it gives CASRITLDNTYGYTF.

CDR3 sequence reads: CASSIADRAAGNTIYF. CDR3 in DNA: TGTGCCAGTAGTATAGCCGACAGGGCTGCTGGAAACACCATATATTTT. The V gene is TRBV19, the J gene TRBJ1-3; 7 bases are shared with TRBD1. Germline lookup yields CDR1 LNHDA and CDR2 SQIVND (reference sequence). The CDR3 totals 16 residues. The ends lost 1 base at V and 2 bases at J; junction bases unmatched: 5.

The chain joins TRBV5-1 to TRBJ2-1; the match to TRBD2 covers 8 bases. This CDR3 has 16 residues. From germline, CDR1 is SGHRS and CDR2 YFSETQ. The trim removed 0 bases at V and 4 bases at J, leaving 6 bases unmatched. The CDR3 nucleotides are TGCGCCAGCAGCTTGGGGGGTAGCGGGGCGTACAATGAGCAGTTCTTC. It codes for CASSLGGSGAYNEQFF.

The chain combines TRBV2 with TRBJ1-5, with 7 bases matching TRBD1. The V segment lost 8 bases and the J segment 3 bases; nucleotides outside the gene matches: 4. CDR1 is SNHLY and CDR2 is FYNNEI in the germline V gene. This CDR3 has 13 amino acids. For the CDR3, the DNA is TGTGCCAGCGCGGGACAGCTCAATCAGCCCCAGCATTTT. Its translation is CASAGQLNQPQHF.

The rearrangement joins TRBV5-4 to TRBJ1-2; no definite D call. V was trimmed by 0 bases and J by 4 bases, leaving 7 bases between them. The germline CDR1 and CDR2 sequences are SGHNT and YYREEE (reference sequence). This CDR3 is built from 13 residues. The CDR3 region has the DNA TGTGCCAGCAGCTTGGACGGGAGCTATGGCTACACCTTC. Protein: CASSLDGSYGYTF.

The V and J genes are TRBV11-3 and TRBJ1-5; 9 bases map to TRBD1. Trimming removed 3 bases from V and 4 bases from J; junction bases left unmatched: 7. The CDR3 has 16 residues. Germline V gives CDR1 SGHNT, CDR2 YENEEA. In nucleotides, the CDR3 is TGTGCCAGCAGCTTCCCCCGACAGGGGGATAATCAGCCCCAGCATTTT. Amino acids: CASSFPRQGDNQPQHF.

This clone was detected once. The V and J genes are TRBV18 and TRBJ1-6, with D maybe TRBD1 (6 bases). The CDR3 consists of 16 residues. Germline V gives CDR1 KGHSH, CDR2 LQKENI. V was clipped by 5 bases and J by 5 bases, with 16 bases between them. The CDR3 protein is CASSGVNRVNNSPLHF. The CDR3, as DNA: TGTGCCAGCTCAGGAGTAAACAGGGTAAATAATTCACCCCTCCACTTT.

This chain links TRBV7-9 with TRBJ1-6; D perhaps matches TRBD1 (6 bases). Per germline, CDR1 SEHNR and CDR2 FQNEAQ (reference sequence). Trimming pared 2 bases from V and 6 bases from J, leaving 8 bases between. The CDR3 contains 14 residues. CDR3 nucleotides: TGTGCCAGCAGCTTACAGGACAGTAATTCACCCCTCCACTTT. This translates into CASSLQDSNSPLHF.

The rearrangement links TRBV4-2 to TRBJ2-5; D is possibly TRBD2 (5 bases). The CDR3 totals 13 residues. Looked up from germline, CDR1 is LGHNA and CDR2 is YNFKEQ. Deletions cut 4 bases from V and 5 bases from J, with 11 bases between. CDR3 nucleotide sequence: TGTGCCAGCAGCCGGGAGCGCGGGGAGACCCAGTACTTC. Its protein is CASSRERGETQYF.

V is TRBV5-6 and J is TRBJ1-5; the D gene is possibly TRBD1 (5 bases). Per the germline V gene, CDR1 is SGHDT and CDR2 is YYEEEE. Deletions cut 0 bases from V and 3 bases from J, with 7 bases between. This CDR3 has 14 residues. The CDR3 nucleotides read TGTGCCAGCAGCTTGGGGGACTACAATCAGCCCCAGCATTTT. This encodes CASSLGDYNQPQHF.

The V and J genes are TRBV4-3 and TRBJ2-7, with 14 bases matching TRBD2. Trimming removed 4 bases from V and 0 bases from J; junction bases left unmatched: 8. Germline CDR1 LGHNA, CDR2 YSLEER. This CDR3 region has 18 residues. As DNA, the CDR3 is TGCGCCAGCAGCCCCGGGACTAGCGGGGGCCCGAGCTCCTACGAGCAGTACTTC. Amino acid sequence: CASSPGTSGGPSSYEQYF.

CDR3 bases: TGTGCCAGCAGTGAAGGCGGACAGGTGCGAAGAGCTTTCTTT. It specifies CASSEGGQVRRAFF. The chain recombines TRBV2 with TRBJ1-1; the match to TRBD1 covers 7 bases. V lost 1 base, J lost 10 bases, and 9 bases stayed unmatched. The CDR3 covers 14 residues. CDR1 and CDR2 from the germline V gene are SNHLY and FYNNEI.

The chain joins TRBV28 to TRBJ1-5; the match to TRBD1 covers 9 bases. The ends lost 9 bases at V and 5 bases at J; junction bases unmatched: 5. This CDR3 has 13 residues. Germline CDR1 is MDHEN and CDR2 is SYDVKM. The CDR3 DNA follows: TGTGCCAGTAACAGGGGGCTCTATCAGCCCCAGCATTTT. The encoded protein is CASNRGLYQPQHF.

This clone showed up just once. The genes are TRBV9 and TRBJ1-5, with a possible D match to TRBD1 (5 bases). Between the trimmed V and J ends, which lost 3 bases and 4 bases, there was a span of 11 bases. Germline CDR1 reads SGDLS; CDR2 reads YYNGEE. The CDR3 extends over 14 amino acids. The CDR3 sequence is CASSASAGNQPQHF. The CDR3 nucleotides read TGTGCCAGCAGCGCGTCGGCAGGGAATCAGCCCCAGCATTTT.

This sequence joins TRBV19 and TRBJ1-1; no clear D. Germline V CDR1 and CDR2: LNHDA, SQIVND (reference sequence). The CDR3 has 13 residues. Trimming removed 3 bases from V and 1 base from J, with 6 bases in between. The DNA for the CDR3 is TGTGCCAGTAGTATTGCGGAGAACACTGAAGCTTTCTTT. Translated, it gives CASSIAENTEAFF.

The chain combines TRBV3-1 (or the pseudogene TRBV3-2) with TRBJ1-3, with D unresolved. The CDR3 is 17 residues long. Trimming cost V 1 base and J 4 bases, with 17 bases left between them. Germline V gene lookup returns CDR1 LGHDT and CDR2 YNNKEL (reference sequence). CDR3 nucleotide sequence: TGTGCCAGCAGCCAAGCTCGAGGAATTTTCTCCGGAAACACCATATATTTT. This codes for CASSQARGIFSGNTIYF.